Below, 16 T cell receptor beta chains from the same sample are listed, as sequenced in a study of PD-1 blockade in classical Hodgkin lymphoma. Every patient had relapsed following autologous stem cell transplantation, and cohorts differed in brentuximab vedotin exposure. Data came from immunoSEQ multiplex PCR; TCRdb stores just in-frame clones and leaves some out. The sample lists over 50,000 clones, around 75% occurring once. Source: peripheral blood mononuclear cells (PBMCs), taken before the second cycle of nivolumab. The receptors here all came from a human donor with classical Hodgkin lymphoma.

This chain connects TRBV21-1 to TRBJ1-4; TRBD1 is the table's D call, not checked against the DNA. TRBV21-1 is an annotated pseudogene. This CDR3 spans 14 amino acids. The CDR3 DNA sequence: TGTGCCAGCAGCCCCAGGGGGCGCGGTGAAAAACTGTTTTTT. Amino acids: CASSPRGRGEKLFF.

The V call is TRBV5-1, the J call TRBJ1-4; possibly TRBD1 for D (6 bases). Per germline, CDR1 SGHRS and CDR2 YFSETQ. Trimming cost V 3 bases and J 3 bases, with 15 bases left between them. This CDR3 has 16 residues. The CDR3, as DNA: TGCGCCAGCAGCTGGCGGGGGGCTGGGGCTAATGAAAAACTGTTTTTT. Protein: CASSWRGAGANEKLFF.

The rearrangement uses TRBV14 and TRBJ2-5; D unclear. Germline V gene data show CDR1 as SGHDN and CDR2 as FVKESK. The CDR3 spans 14 residues. V was shortened by 4 bases and J by 2 bases, with 11 bases between the two germline ends. The CDR3 reads CASSPALRQETQYF. The CDR3 DNA follows: TGTGCCAGCAGCCCTGCCTTGAGACAAGAGACCCAGTACTTC.

This sequence joins TRBV7-2 and TRBJ1-1, with a tentative D call TRBD1 (5 bases). V lost 3 bases, J lost 1 base, and 18 bases lay in between. Germline V CDR1 and CDR2: SGHTA, FQGNSA. The CDR3 is 17 residues long. Here the CDR3 reads CASSLGVSGAENTEAFF. In DNA, the CDR3 is TGTGCCAGCAGCTTGGGGGTTTCTGGTGCCGAGAACACTGAAGCTTTCTTT.

The CDR3 region is CASSLTNEQYF. The CDR3 bases are TGTGCCAGCAGTTTAACTAACGAGCAGTACTTC. The chain joins TRBV28 to TRBJ2-7; D is unclear. Germline CDR1 MDHEN, CDR2 SYDVKM. The germline V and J ends were trimmed by 2 bases and 5 bases, with 4 bases remaining between them. The CDR3 totals 11 residues.

This clone has only a few counts. V is TRBV7-3 and J is TRBJ1-2; TRBD1 is a possible D gene (5 bases). The CDR3 is made up of 13 amino acids. Trimming left V 1 base short and J 7 bases short, with 10 bases between. The V gene's germline CDR1 is SGHTA and CDR2 FQGTGA. The CDR3 is CASSLMGGGGYTF. In nucleotides, the CDR3 is TGTGCCAGCAGCTTAATGGGGGGAGGTGGCTACACCTTC.

This clone has a handful of counts. The rearrangement joins TRBV28 to TRBJ2-3; D gene unclear. Germline CDR1 is MDHEN and CDR2 is SYDVKM. The CDR3 loop spans 11 amino acids. Between the trimmed V and J ends, which lost 11 bases and 4 bases, there was a span of 10 bases. CDR3 amino acids: CAASRPDTQYF. The CDR3 coding sequence is TGTGCCGCGAGTCGGCCAGATACGCAGTATTTT.

This chain connects TRBV6-6 to TRBJ1-5; D call uncertain. Trimming stripped 6 bases from V and 0 bases from J, with 12 bases between. Germline loops: CDR1 MNHNY, CDR2 SVGAGI (reference sequence). The CDR3 totals 15 residues. CDR3 DNA sequence: TGTGCCAGCAGACGACAAATCTATAGCAATCAGCCCCAGCATTTT. Translated, it gives CASRRQIYSNQPQHF.

This clone was detected only a few times. This rearrangement joins TRBV6-5 to TRBJ1-1, with 7 bases lining up with TRBD1. The germline V gene encodes CDR1 MNHEY and CDR2 SVGAGI. V dropped 4 bases and J dropped 4; count of bases not matched to a gene: 9. The CDR3 is 15 residues long. The CDR3 region has the DNA TGTGCCAGCAGTTTACTGCAGGGGGGAGGCACTGAAGCTTTCTTT. Encoded protein: CASSLLQGGGTEAFF.

The chain uses TRBV6-5 and TRBJ2-1; no firm D call. Germline values: CDR1 MNHEY, CDR2 SVGAGI. The germline V and J ends were trimmed by 4 bases and 2 bases, with 15 bases remaining between them. This CDR3 comprises 16 residues. The CDR3 nucleotides are TGTGCCAGCAGTTCCCCGGACGCGGCGGCCTACAATGAGCAGTTCTTC. It codes for CASSSPDAAAYNEQFF.

This sequence joins TRBV12-2 and TRBJ1-5; the D call in the table, TRBD1, was not verified against the DNA. TRBV12-2 is a documented pseudogene. The CDR3 totals 15 residues. The DNA for the CDR3 is TGTGCAAGTCGCTTACCCAGGGGGGGCAATCAGCCCCAGCATTTT. Its protein is CASRLPRGGNQPQHF.

Regarding this clone: It may be a read error: a sequence one base away is much more abundant. The identical CDR3 is also encoded by other nucleotide sequences in the sample. V usage is TRBV5-1 and J usage is TRBJ2-3, with D maybe TRBD2 (5 bases). Trimming removed 1 base at V and 3 bases at J, with 6 bases between. CDR1 is SGHRS, CDR2 YFSETQ, per germline. The CDR3 loop spans 13 amino acids. This chain's CDR3 is CASSLRETDTQYF. The CDR3 region has the DNA TGCGCCAGCAGCTTGAGGGAGACAGATACGCAGTATTTT.

The chain couples TRBV7-2 to TRBJ2-3, with D maybe TRBD2 (6 bases). Per germline, CDR1 SGHTA and CDR2 FQGNSA. This CDR3 is built from 13 residues. V was pared by 5 bases and J by 6 bases, with 12 bases between. The CDR3 protein is CASSGRWADTQYF. The CDR3 DNA is TGTGCCAGCAGCGGGAGGTGGGCGGATACGCAGTATTTT.

The chain carries TRBV10-3 and TRBJ1-3; TRBD1 might be the D (6 bases). Germline V gene lookup returns CDR1 ENHRY and CDR2 SYGVKD. Between the trimmed V and J ends, which lost 2 bases and 0 bases, there was a span of 11 bases. The CDR3 runs to 16 residues. The CDR3 here is CAISEPGQPSGNTIYF. The CDR3 nucleotides read TGTGCCATCAGTGAGCCCGGACAGCCCTCTGGAAACACCATATATTTT.

The chain couples TRBV19 to TRBJ1-1; D remains unclear. CDR1 is LNHDA and CDR2 is SQIVND in the germline V gene (reference sequence). CDR3 length: 16 amino acids. V shed 1 base and J shed 1 base, with 13 bases lying between them. This CDR3 is CASSIGMWISNTEAFF. The CDR3, as DNA: TGTGCCAGTAGTATAGGTATGTGGATCTCGAACACTGAAGCTTTCTTT.

This clone was seen a handful of times. This chain joins TRBV7-9 and TRBJ1-2; D is perhaps TRBD1 (6 bases). Germline CDR1 is SEHNR and CDR2 is FQNEAQ (reference sequence). The CDR3 loop spans 15 amino acids. V was trimmed by 5 bases and J by 1 base, leaving 14 bases between them. CDR3 sequence: CASSMAQGFNYGYTF. The CDR3 nucleotides are TGTGCCAGCAGCATGGCACAGGGATTTAACTATGGCTACACCTTC.